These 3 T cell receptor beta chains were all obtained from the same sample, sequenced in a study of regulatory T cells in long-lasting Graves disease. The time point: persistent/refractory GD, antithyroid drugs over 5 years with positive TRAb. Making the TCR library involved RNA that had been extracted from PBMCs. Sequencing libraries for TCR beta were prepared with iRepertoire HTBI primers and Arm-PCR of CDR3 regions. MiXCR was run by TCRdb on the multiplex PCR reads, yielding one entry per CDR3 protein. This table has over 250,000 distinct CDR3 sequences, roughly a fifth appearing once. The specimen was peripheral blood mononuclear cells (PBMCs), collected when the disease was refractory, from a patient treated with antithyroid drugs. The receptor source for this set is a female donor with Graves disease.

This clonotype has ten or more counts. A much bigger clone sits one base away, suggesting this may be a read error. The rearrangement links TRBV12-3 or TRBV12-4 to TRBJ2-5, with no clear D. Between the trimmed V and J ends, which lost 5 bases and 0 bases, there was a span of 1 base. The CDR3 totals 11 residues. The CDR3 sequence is CASSDQETQYF. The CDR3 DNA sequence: TGTGCCAGCAGTGACCAAGAGACCCAGTACTTC.

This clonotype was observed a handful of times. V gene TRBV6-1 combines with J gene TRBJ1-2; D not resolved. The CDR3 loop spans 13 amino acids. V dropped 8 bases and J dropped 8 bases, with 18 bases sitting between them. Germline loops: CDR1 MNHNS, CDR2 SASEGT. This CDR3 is CASDARRTSGYTF. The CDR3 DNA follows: TGTGCCAGCGACGCCAGGCGAACCAGCGGCTACACCTTC.

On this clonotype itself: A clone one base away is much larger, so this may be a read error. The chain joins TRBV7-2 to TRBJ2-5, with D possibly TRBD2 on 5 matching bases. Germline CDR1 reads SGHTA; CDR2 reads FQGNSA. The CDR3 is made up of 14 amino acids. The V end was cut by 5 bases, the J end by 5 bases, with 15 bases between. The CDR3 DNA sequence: TGTGCCAGCAGCAGGCGGACTCGAGGGGAGACCCAGTACTTC. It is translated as CASSRRTRGETQYF.